This section outlines one T cell receptor (beta chain) sequence together with its context. Its antigen is undetermined. This entry comes from a study of cytomegalovirus exposure and HLA in healthy donors. This CDR3 comprises 17 residues. Primers for the PCR totalled 60 Vbeta and 13 Jbeta. Produced via immunoSEQ multiplex PCR; TCRdb's table is partial and in-frame only. The sample comprises over 150,000 clones, 70% to 80% of which are singletons, and 1.3% to 1.5% rests with the top ten. The study's findings and limits: Associated with HLA alleles at 0.05 false discovery rate in a later analysis were over 15,000 TCR beta sequences. Most TCR sequences were uncommon, yet certain public TCRs appeared in many donors.

Donors in the study were healthy people who gave bone marrow. J is TRBJ2-1 and V is TRBV21-1; the table's TRBD2 call for D was not verified on the DNA. TRBV21-1 is termed a pseudogene. What was sequenced was PBMCs. The TCR sequence derives from a man between 60 and 75 years old in good health and CMV-seronegative. The CDR3 region is CASSNRGSFASYNEQFF. CDR3 coding DNA: TGTGCCAGCAGCAATCGGGGGTCCTTCGCATCCTACAATGAGCAGTTCTTC.